Presented here are 5 T cell receptor beta chains from one specimen sequenced in a study of T cell repertoires in cytomegalovirus infection. TCRdb re-derived calls from the reads in MiXCR, one entry per CDR3 protein. Of about 330,000 distinct CDR3 sequences listed, 8% to 10% were seen once; the top ten hold 4.3%. Material: PBMCs. These receptors all stem from a human donor in good health (CMV status not recorded). Some clones in this sample may be carry-over from other donors' samples.

The chain joins TRBV4-2 to TRBJ2-1, with D perhaps matching TRBD2 (5 bases). V lost 4 bases and J 10 bases, leaving 11 bases between the germline ends. CDR3 size: 12 residues. Germline CDR1 LGHNA, CDR2 YNFKEQ. CDR3 in amino acids: CASSRLAQEQFF. CDR3 nucleotide sequence: TGTGCCAGCAGCCGGCTAGCTCAAGAGCAGTTCTTC.

A few counts support this clonotype. The V gene is TRBV6-8, the J gene TRBJ2-1, with 13 bases fitting TRBD2. V shed 5 bases and J 3 bases; nucleotides not matched to a gene: 4. Germline CDR1 is MNHGY and CDR2 is SAAAGT. This CDR3 has 16 residues. CDR3 sequence: CASSPWTSGSYNEQFF. The CDR3 DNA reads TGTGCCAGCAGTCCCTGGACTAGCGGGAGCTACAATGAGCAGTTCTTC.

This clonotype was counted ten times or more. The V gene is TRBV7-9, the J gene TRBJ2-7; D could derive from TRBD1 or TRBD2 (5 bases each). V was shortened by 3 bases and J by 2 bases, with 11 bases between the two germline ends. CDR1 and CDR2 (germline): SEHNR, FQNEAQ (reference sequence). The CDR3 extends over 14 amino acids. This CDR3 is CASSFRDQAYEQYF. The CDR3 DNA follows: TGTGCCAGCAGCTTTAGGGACCAAGCCTACGAGCAGTACTTC. The variable domain in full, completed from reference TRBV7-9 and TRBJ2-7, reads DTGVSQNPRHKITKRGQNVTFRCDPISEHNRLYWYRQTLGQGPEFLTYFQNEAQLEKSRLLSDRFSAERPKGSFSTLEIQRTEQGDSAMYLCASSFRDQAYEQYFGPGTRLTVT.

The table lists this clonotype with a few counts. The chain has TRBV7-3 and TRBJ1-1; 8 bases fit TRBD1. This CDR3 is 14 amino acids long. V dropped 6 bases and J dropped 3; count of bases not matched to a gene: 6. Germline V CDR1 and CDR2: SGHTA, FQGTGA. CDR3 protein: CASSLTGDYTEAFF. The CDR3 DNA sequence: TGTGCCAGCAGTTTGACAGGGGATTACACTGAAGCTTTCTTT.

In its sample, this clonotype was seen many times. This chain uses TRBV7-2 with TRBJ2-7; possible D gene TRBD1, 6 bases. The CDR3 sequence is 16 residues long. V lost 1 base and J 1 base, leaving 14 bases between the germline ends. Germline CDR1 and CDR2: SGHTA and FQGNSA. The CDR3 reads CASSLVGGTLSYEQYF. The CDR3 DNA reads TGTGCCAGCAGCTTAGTAGGTGGGACACTGTCCTACGAGCAGTACTTC.